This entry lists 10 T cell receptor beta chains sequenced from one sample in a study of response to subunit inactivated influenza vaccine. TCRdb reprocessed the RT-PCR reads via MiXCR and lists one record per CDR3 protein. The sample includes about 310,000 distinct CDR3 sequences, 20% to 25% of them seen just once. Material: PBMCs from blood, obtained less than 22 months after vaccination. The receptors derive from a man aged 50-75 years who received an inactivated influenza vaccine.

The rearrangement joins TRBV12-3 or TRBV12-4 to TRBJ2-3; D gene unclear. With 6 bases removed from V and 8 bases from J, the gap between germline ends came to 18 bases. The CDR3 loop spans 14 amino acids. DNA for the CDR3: TGTGCCAGCAGCCCCCTCCTTGGGTCGGGTACGCAGTATTTT. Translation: CASSPLLGSGTQYF.

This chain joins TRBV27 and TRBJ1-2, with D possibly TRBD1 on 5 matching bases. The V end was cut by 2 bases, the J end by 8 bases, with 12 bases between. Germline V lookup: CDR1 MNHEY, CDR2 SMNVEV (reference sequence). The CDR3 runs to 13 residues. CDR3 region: CASSLGQGTGYTF. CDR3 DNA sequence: TGTGCCAGCAGTTTAGGGCAGGGTACAGGCTACACCTTC.

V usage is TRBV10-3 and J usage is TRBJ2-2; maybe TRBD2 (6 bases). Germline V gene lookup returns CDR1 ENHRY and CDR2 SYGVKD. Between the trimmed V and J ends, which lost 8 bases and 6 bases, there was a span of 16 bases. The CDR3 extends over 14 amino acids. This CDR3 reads CAIGPGVDSGELFF. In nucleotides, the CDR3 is TGTGCCATCGGTCCGGGAGTGGACTCCGGGGAGCTGTTTTTT.

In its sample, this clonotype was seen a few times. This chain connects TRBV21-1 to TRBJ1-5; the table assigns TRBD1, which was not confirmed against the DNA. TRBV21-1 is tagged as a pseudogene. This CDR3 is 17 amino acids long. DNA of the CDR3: TGTGCCAGCAGCAAAGTTTCTGGACAGGGGGCCGATCAGCCCCAGCATTTT. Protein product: CASSKVSGQGADQPQHF.

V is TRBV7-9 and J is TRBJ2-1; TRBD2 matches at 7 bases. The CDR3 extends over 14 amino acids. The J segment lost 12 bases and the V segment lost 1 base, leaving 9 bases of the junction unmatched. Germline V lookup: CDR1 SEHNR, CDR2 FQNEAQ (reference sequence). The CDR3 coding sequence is TGTGCCAGCAGCTTAGGGGACTACACTGGATGGCAGTTCTTC. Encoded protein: CASSLGDYTGWQFF.

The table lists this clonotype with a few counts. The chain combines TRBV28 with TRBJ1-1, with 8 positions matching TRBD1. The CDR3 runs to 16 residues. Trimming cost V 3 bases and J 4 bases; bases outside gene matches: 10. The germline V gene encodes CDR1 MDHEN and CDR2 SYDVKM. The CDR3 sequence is CASSLTGAGGTTEAFF. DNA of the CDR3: TGTGCCAGCAGTTTGACAGGGGCCGGTGGGACCACTGAAGCTTTCTTT.

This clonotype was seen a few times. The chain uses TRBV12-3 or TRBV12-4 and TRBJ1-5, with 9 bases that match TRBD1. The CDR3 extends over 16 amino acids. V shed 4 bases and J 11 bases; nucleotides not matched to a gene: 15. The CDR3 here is CASSYRQGERRQAQHF. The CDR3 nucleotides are TGTGCCAGCAGTTACAGACAGGGGGAGCGCAGGCAGGCCCAGCATTTT.

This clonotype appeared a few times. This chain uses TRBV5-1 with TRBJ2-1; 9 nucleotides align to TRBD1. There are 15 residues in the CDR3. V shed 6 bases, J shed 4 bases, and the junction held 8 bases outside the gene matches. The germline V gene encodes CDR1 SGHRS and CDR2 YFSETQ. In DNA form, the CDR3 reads TGCGCCAGCAAAACCGGGACAGGGTTATACAATGAGCAGTTCTTC. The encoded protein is CASKTGTGLYNEQFF.

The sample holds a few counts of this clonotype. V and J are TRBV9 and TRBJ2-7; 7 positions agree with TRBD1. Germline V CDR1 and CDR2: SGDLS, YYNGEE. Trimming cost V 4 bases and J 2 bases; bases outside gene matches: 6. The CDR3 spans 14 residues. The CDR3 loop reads CASSPQGQAYEQYF. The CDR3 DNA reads TGTGCCAGCAGCCCCCAAGGACAGGCCTACGAGCAGTACTTC. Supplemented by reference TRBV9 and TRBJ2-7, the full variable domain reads DSGVTQTPKHLITATGQRVTLRCSPRSGDLSVYWYQQSLDQGLQFLIQYYNGEERAKGNILERFSAQQFPDLHSELNLSSLELGDSALYFCASSPQGQAYEQYFGPGTRLTVT.

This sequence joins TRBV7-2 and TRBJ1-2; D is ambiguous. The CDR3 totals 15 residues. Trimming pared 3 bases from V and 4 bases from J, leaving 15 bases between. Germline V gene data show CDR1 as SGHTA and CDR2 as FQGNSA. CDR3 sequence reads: CASSLAPGGSYGYTF. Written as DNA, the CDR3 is TGTGCCAGCAGCTTGGCTCCGGGCGGGAGCTATGGCTACACCTTC.